Listed below are T cell receptor beta chains from one sample, sequenced in a study of CD8 T cells in ankylosing spondylitis. MiXCR, applied by TCRdb to the 5' RACE reads, yields one record per CDR3 protein. The table has 700,000 to 850,000 distinct CDR3 sequences, 12% seen once. The material sequenced was blood, either unsorted or a sorted T cell fraction (not recorded which). The source is a male donor with ankylosing spondylitis. Both conserved end residues are part of each CDR3. The order of the fields is D gene, J gene, V gene, clone size, CDR3 DNA, CDR3 protein. A D gene is named only where the DNA matches it firmly. Clone size is shown for a subset of rows, as once, few, many or a class of expanded clone.

d_call: .; j_call: TRBJ2-2; v_call: TRBV20-1; clone_size: few; cdr3_nt: TGCAGTGCTAGAGTATCTGACATATCGGGCACCGGGGAGCTGTTTTTT; cdr3_aa: CSARVSDISGTGELFF
d_call: .; j_call: TRBJ2-2; v_call: TRBV7-8; clone_size: .; cdr3_nt: TGTGCCAGCAGCTTAGCGGGATCAGTGCCGAGCACCGGGGAGCTGTTTTTT; cdr3_aa: CASSLAGSVPSTGELFF
d_call: .; j_call: TRBJ2-7; v_call: TRBV6-1; clone_size: few; cdr3_nt: TGTGCCAGCAGTGAAGCGACGATAACCTACGAGCAGTACTTC; cdr3_aa: CASSEATITYEQYF
d_call: TRBD1; j_call: TRBJ1-2; v_call: TRBV9; clone_size: .; cdr3_nt: TGTGCCAGCAGCGCCCGACCGGACAGGGACAACTATGGCTACACCTTC; cdr3_aa: CASSARPDRDNYGYTF
d_call: .; j_call: TRBJ2-3; v_call: TRBV12-5; clone_size: few; cdr3_nt: TGTGCTAGTGGTTTGCTCAGCACCGGACGGCAAAGCACAGATACGCAGTATTTT; cdr3_aa: CASGLLSTGRQSTDTQYF
d_call: TRBD2; j_call: TRBJ2-7; v_call: TRBV7-2; clone_size: few; cdr3_nt: TGTGCCAGCAGCTTAATAGCGGGAGGGCTTAAAGAGCAGTACTTC; cdr3_aa: CASSLIAGGLKEQYF
d_call: .; j_call: TRBJ1-1; v_call: TRBV11-1; clone_size: few; cdr3_nt: TGTGCCAGCAGCTTAGCGGGGTGGCAGGGGCGAATGAACACTGAAGCTTTCTTT; cdr3_aa: CASSLAGWQGRMNTEAFF
d_call: TRBD1; j_call: TRBJ2-2; v_call: TRBV9; clone_size: .; cdr3_nt: TGTGCCAGCAGCGCCAGGGGGCAGGACACCGGGGAGCTGTTTTTT; cdr3_aa: CASSARGQDTGELFF
d_call: .; j_call: TRBJ1-2; v_call: TRBV20-1; clone_size: many; cdr3_nt: TGCAGTGCTAGTGGGGGGCTTGTGACTAACTATGGCTACACCTTC; cdr3_aa: CSASGGLVTNYGYTF
d_call: TRBD2; j_call: TRBJ2-1; v_call: TRBV7-8; clone_size: .; cdr3_nt: TGTGCCAGCAGCCGAAGCGGGAACACCTACTACAATGAGCAGTTCTTC; cdr3_aa: CASSRSGNTYYNEQFF
d_call: .; j_call: TRBJ2-3; v_call: TRBV20-1; clone_size: .; cdr3_nt: TGCAGTGCTAGAGATCTTCGCGGGGGCTTTACAGATACGCAGTATTTT; cdr3_aa: CSARDLRGGFTDTQYF
d_call: .; j_call: TRBJ1-2; v_call: TRBV2; clone_size: few; cdr3_nt: TGTGCCAGCAGCTCGATAGGGGCCCTCTATGGCTACACCTTC; cdr3_aa: CASSSIGALYGYTF
d_call: .; j_call: TRBJ2-7; v_call: TRBV20-1; clone_size: few; cdr3_nt: TGCAGTGCTAGAGAGGCTAGCAGGTCCTACGAGCAGTACTTC; cdr3_aa: CSAREASRSYEQYF
d_call: .; j_call: TRBJ2-3; v_call: TRBV29-1; clone_size: many; cdr3_nt: TGCAGCGTCTCAACAGATACGCAGTATTTT; cdr3_aa: CSVSTDTQYF
d_call: TRBD2; j_call: TRBJ2-7; v_call: TRBV29-1; clone_size: few; cdr3_nt: TGCAGCGTGATGCCTTACCGGACTAGCGCCTCCTACGAGCAGTACTTC; cdr3_aa: CSVMPYRTSASYEQYF
d_call: .; j_call: TRBJ1-6; v_call: TRBV4-1; clone_size: once; cdr3_nt: TGCGCCAGCAGAGACCGGGACGACTCCTATAATTCACCCCTCCACTTT; cdr3_aa: CASRDRDDSYNSPLHF
d_call: .; j_call: TRBJ1-1; v_call: TRBV6-1; clone_size: .; cdr3_nt: TGTGCCAGCAGCGCCGGGCCCCACACTGAAGCTTTCTTT; cdr3_aa: CASSAGPHTEAFF